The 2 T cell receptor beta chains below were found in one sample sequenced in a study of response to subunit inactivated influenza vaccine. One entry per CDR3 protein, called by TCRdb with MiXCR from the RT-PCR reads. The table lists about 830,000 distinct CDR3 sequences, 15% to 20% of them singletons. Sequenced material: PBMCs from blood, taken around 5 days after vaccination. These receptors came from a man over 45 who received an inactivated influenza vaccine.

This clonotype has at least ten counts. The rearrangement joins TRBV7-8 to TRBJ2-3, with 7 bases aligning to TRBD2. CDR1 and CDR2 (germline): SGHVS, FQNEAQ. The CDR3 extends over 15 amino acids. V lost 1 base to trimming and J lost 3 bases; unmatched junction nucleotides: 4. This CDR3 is CASSLVTGGTDTQYF. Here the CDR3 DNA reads TGTGCCAGCAGCTTAGTCACGGGGGGAACAGATACGCAGTATTTT.

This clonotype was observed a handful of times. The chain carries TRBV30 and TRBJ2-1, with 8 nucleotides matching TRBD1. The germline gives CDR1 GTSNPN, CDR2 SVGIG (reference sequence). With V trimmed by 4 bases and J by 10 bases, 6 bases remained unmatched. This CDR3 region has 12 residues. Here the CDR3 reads CAWKQGAREQFF. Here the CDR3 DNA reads TGTGCCTGGAAGCAGGGGGCGAGGGAGCAGTTCTTC. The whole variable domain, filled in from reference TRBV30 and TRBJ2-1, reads SQTIHQWPATLVQPVGSPLSLECTVEGTSNPNLYWYRQAAGRGLQLLFYSVGIGQISSEVPQNLSASRPQDRQFILSSKKLLLSDSGFYLCAWKQGAREQFFGPGTRLTVL.